Below are 31 T cell receptor beta chains sequenced from a single sample in a study of human T cells and chemical hapten exposure. Time point of the sample: patch test 3, about 24 weeks after DPC sensitization. Noted treatment: therapeutic diphenylcyclopropenone sensitization with weekly scalp DPC. TCRdb re-analysed the RACE reads in MiXCR, keeping a single row per CDR3 protein. The table includes tens of thousands of distinct CDR3 sequences, 11% detected once. The sequences come from whole blood, collected in connection with sensitization to the hapten diphenylcyclopropenone (DPC). Receptors were obtained from a woman between 45 and 65 years old with alopecia areata. Some clones in this sample may be carry-over from other donors' samples.

The J gene is TRBJ1-2, the V gene TRBV7-2, with 7 bases aligning to TRBD1. The V and J ends lost 1 base and 8 bases, in that order; junction bases with no gene match: 13. This CDR3 has 16 amino acids. Germline loops: CDR1 SGHTA, CDR2 FQGNSA. In nucleotides, the CDR3 is TGTGCCAGCAGCTTAGTTCGTTCAGACAGGGCTGGCGGCTACACCTTC. The encoded protein is CASSLVRSDRAGGYTF.

This clonotype was detected a few times. V usage is TRBV5-4 and J usage is TRBJ2-1, with 8 bases identical to TRBD2. V trimming: 0 bases; J trimming: 7 bases; junction bases outside the gene matches: 6. Looked up from germline, CDR1 is SGHNT and CDR2 is YYREEE (reference sequence). The CDR3 sequence is 15 residues long. CDR3 amino acids: CASSLGAGVGNEQFF. DNA for the CDR3: TGTGCCAGCAGCTTGGGAGCGGGAGTGGGGAATGAGCAGTTCTTC.

The table lists this clonotype with many counts. DNA for the CDR3: TGTGCCAGCAGCCCTGACTACGGTGAGCAGTTCTTC. This translates into CASSPDYGEQFF. This sequence joins TRBV7-6 and TRBJ2-1; TRBD2 is a possible D gene (5 bases). CDR1 is SGHVS and CDR2 is FNYEAQ in the germline V gene. Trimming took 5 bases from V and 9 from J, leaving 11 bases between them. This CDR3 spans 12 amino acids.

A few counts support this clonotype. The rearrangement uses TRBV5-6 and TRBJ1-1; D is unclear. The V end lost 6 bases, the J end lost 5 bases, and 11 bases lay between the germline ends. The CDR3 contains 12 residues. Germline-derived CDR1 and CDR2 are SGHDT and YYEEEE. Here the CDR3 DNA reads TGTGCCAGCACCGTAGGAGGAACTGAAGCTTTCTTT. Translated: CASTVGGTEAFF.

This clonotype appeared many times. The chain links TRBV2 to TRBJ2-7, with 11 bases matching TRBD2. J was trimmed by 3 bases and V by 6 bases; bases with no gene match: 13. In germline, CDR1 is SNHLY, CDR2 FYNNEI. The CDR3 has 17 residues. CDR3 sequence (DNA): TGTGCCAGCAGAGCCAGAGGGACTAGCGGAGGGTACTACGAGCAGTACTTC. Translation gives CASRARGTSGGYYEQYF.

The V and J genes are TRBV5-1 and TRBJ2-7; 10 bases line up with TRBD1. Germline CDR1 SGHRS, CDR2 YFSETQ. The CDR3 spans 14 residues. The trim removed 2 bases at V and 2 bases at J, leaving 1 base unmatched. The DNA of the CDR3 is TGCGCCAGCAGCTTTGACAGGGGGCCCTACGAGCAGTACTTC. Its translation is CASSFDRGPYEQYF.

This clonotype was detected a few times. CDR3 region: CASSPLAVGPDTQYF. CDR3 in DNA: TGTGCCAGCAGCCCACTAGCGGTGGGGCCAGATACGCAGTATTTT. The chain has TRBV12-3 or TRBV12-4 and TRBJ2-3, with 8 bases matching TRBD2. The V gene end was trimmed by 6 bases and the J gene end by 4 bases; junction bases not matched to a gene: 9. There are 15 residues in the CDR3.

The chain has TRBV27 and TRBJ2-3; TRBD1 is a possible D gene (6 bases). The CDR3 has 16 residues. Germline V gives CDR1 MNHEY, CDR2 SMNVEV (reference sequence). V lost 5 bases, J lost 0 bases, and 15 bases lay in between. The CDR3 here is CASSPWTVSSTDTQYF. The CDR3 DNA reads TGTGCCAGCAGTCCCTGGACAGTGTCTAGCACAGATACGCAGTATTTT.

V usage is TRBV28 and J usage is TRBJ1-5; D gene uncertain. Germline V gene data show CDR1 as MDHEN and CDR2 as SYDVKM. This CDR3 contains 12 residues. Trimming removed 4 bases at V and 2 bases at J, with 3 bases between. The CDR3 here is CASSWGNQPQHF. The CDR3 DNA follows: TGTGCCAGCAGTTGGGGCAATCAGCCCCAGCATTTT.

This clonotype was seen many times. The V call is TRBV20-1, the J call TRBJ1-2, with D unclear. This CDR3 contains 11 residues. V lost 1 base to trimming and J lost 4 bases, with 4 bases between them. Germline CDR1 and CDR2: DFQATT and SNEGSKA (reference sequence). The CDR3 DNA sequence: TGCAGTGCTAGAGGGGTCTATGGCTACACCTTC. Protein product: CSARGVYGYTF.

This clonotype was counted a few times. The V call is TRBV27, the J call TRBJ2-2; D is ambiguous. V was pared by 3 bases and J by 5 bases, with 13 bases between. CDR3 length equals 15 residues. From germline, CDR1 is MNHEY and CDR2 SMNVEV (reference sequence). The CDR3 sequence: CASSLSLLGTGELFF. CDR3 in DNA: TGTGCCAGCAGTTTGTCCTTACTTGGGACCGGGGAGCTGTTTTTT.

This clonotype has only a few counts. This chain connects TRBV27 to TRBJ1-1, with D possibly being TRBD1 (5 bases). Germline CDR1 reads MNHEY; CDR2 reads SMNVEV (reference sequence). The CDR3 is made up of 13 amino acids. CDR3 DNA: TGTGCGTGCTTAGACAGACAGAACACTGAAGCTTTCTTT. Protein sequence: CACLDRQNTEAFF.

This clonotype was detected many times. The V gene is TRBV7-8, the J gene TRBJ2-3; D ambiguous. The V gene's germline CDR1 is SGHVS and CDR2 FQNEAQ. The CDR3 has 13 amino acids. The V and J ends lost 0 bases and 9 bases respectively, with 10 bases between them. This CDR3 is CASSLAELKTQYF. In DNA form, the CDR3 reads TGTGCCAGCAGCTTAGCGGAGTTGAAGACGCAGTATTTT.

This clonotype was detected ten times or more. The rearrangement joins TRBV21-1 to TRBJ2-2; TRBD1, as called in the table, went unchecked against the DNA. TRBV21-1 is termed a pseudogene. The CDR3 extends over 17 amino acids. CDR3 sequence: CASSIPTGLKNTGELFF. The CDR3 DNA reads as TGTGCCAGCAGCATCCCGACAGGGCTAAAAAACACCGGGGAGCTGTTTTTT.

This clonotype showed up just a few times. V gene TRBV4-3 combines with J gene TRBJ2-1, with D uncertain. The germline gives CDR1 LGHNA, CDR2 YSLEER. The CDR3 sequence is 16 residues long. V was cut by 1 base and J by 0 bases, with 10 bases left in between. CDR3 nucleotide sequence: TGCGCCAGCAGCCAAGTACATCAAAGCTCCTACAATGAGCAGTTCTTC. This codes for CASSQVHQSSYNEQFF.

The chain is built from TRBV7-9 and TRBJ2-1, with 7 bases aligning to TRBD2. Germline assignment: CDR1 SEHNR and CDR2 FQNEAQ (reference sequence). The CDR3 runs to 15 residues. J gave up 10 bases and V 3 bases, and 12 bases lay outside the gene matches. The chain's CDR3 is CASSFRAGAAREQFF. The CDR3 DNA follows: TGTGCCAGCAGCTTCCGGGCGGGAGCAGCAAGGGAGCAGTTCTTC.

This clonotype was seen a handful of times. The chain uses TRBV29-1 and TRBJ1-2; TRBD1 agrees at 7 bases. The germline V gene encodes CDR1 SQVTM and CDR2 ANQGSEA. This CDR3 is built from 15 residues. With 4 bases clipped from V and 0 bases from J, the junction kept 8 bases outside the gene matches. The CDR3 sequence: CSVGQGTGTNYGYTF. CDR3 DNA sequence: TGCAGCGTTGGACAGGGAACGGGGACTAACTATGGCTACACCTTC.

The rearrangement joins TRBV7-2 to TRBJ2-1; no firm D call. The germline V gene encodes CDR1 SGHTA and CDR2 FQGNSA. With 2 bases removed from V and 9 bases from J, the gap between germline ends came to 8 bases. The CDR3 sequence is 12 residues long. The CDR3 nucleotides read TGTGCCAGCAGCTTATTAAGGCGTGAGCAGTTCTTC. Translating it yields CASSLLRREQFF. Full variable domain (outside the CDR3, taken from reference TRBV7-2 and TRBJ2-1): GAGVSQSPSNKVTEKGKDVELRCDPISGHTALYWYRQSLGQGLEFLIYFQGNSAPDKSGLPSDRFSAERTGGSVSTLTIQRTQQEDSAVYLCASSLLRREQFFGPGTRLTVL.

This clonotype was seen a few times. The chain couples TRBV20-1 to TRBJ2-7; D uncertain. The germline CDR1 and CDR2 sequences are DFQATT and SNEGSKA (reference sequence). The length of the CDR3 is 13 residues. Trimming removed 4 bases from V and 3 bases from J, with 13 bases in between. The CDR3, as DNA: TGCAGTGCTACGATTGAGGACGGCTACGAGCAGTACTTC. Protein: CSATIEDGYEQYF.

This clonotype turned up a few times. This sequence joins TRBV29-1 and TRBJ2-1; 12 bases agree with TRBD2. V shed 2 bases and J 1 base; nucleotides not matched to a gene: 6. The CDR3 contains 17 residues. Germline V gives CDR1 SQVTM, CDR2 ANQGSEA. DNA for the CDR3: TGCAGCGTTGAACCGACTAGCGGGAGAGAATCCTACAATGAGCAGTTCTTC. Protein product: CSVEPTSGRESYNEQFF.

This clonotype has a count of ten or more. The gene calls are TRBV7-8 and TRBJ1-5; D gene ambiguous. CDR3 length equals 17 residues. CDR1 and CDR2 (germline): SGHVS, FQNEAQ. V was cut by 4 bases and J by 4 bases, with 20 bases left in between. This CDR3 is CASSSWGSRSANQPQHF. The CDR3 bases are TGTGCCAGCAGCTCATGGGGATCGAGATCGGCTAATCAGCCCCAGCATTTT.

This clonotype was counted at least ten times. The chain is built from TRBV15 and TRBJ1-2, with 10 bases that match TRBD1. This CDR3 contains 16 residues. J was trimmed by 4 bases and V by 3 bases; bases with no gene match: 8. In germline, CDR1 is LNHNV, CDR2 YYDKDF (reference sequence). DNA for the CDR3: TGTGCCACCAGCAGGGGAGGACAGGGGGGAGTCTATGGCTACACCTTC. Amino acid sequence: CATSRGGQGGVYGYTF.

This clonotype has ten or more counts. The J gene is TRBJ2-1, the V gene TRBV6-5; 12 bases fit TRBD2. Looked up from germline, CDR1 is MNHEY and CDR2 is SVGAGI. CDR3 size: 16 residues. V trimming: 2 bases; J trimming: 7 bases; junction bases outside the gene matches: 6. The CDR3 reads CASSYPTSGGSNEQFF. CDR3 in DNA: TGTGCCAGCAGTTACCCGACTAGCGGGGGAAGTAATGAGCAGTTCTTC.

This clonotype was detected many times. V and J are TRBV19 and TRBJ1-2, with no clear D. The CDR3 sequence is 13 residues long. V was pared by 5 bases and J by 3 bases, with 10 bases between. Germline CDR1 reads LNHDA; CDR2 reads SQIVND (reference sequence). The CDR3 loop is CASSHQGYYGYTF. DNA of the CDR3: TGTGCCAGTAGTCACCAAGGATACTATGGCTACACCTTC.

The gene calls are TRBV4-2 and TRBJ2-7; a possible D gene is TRBD2 (6 bases). The CDR3 totals 17 residues. Germline CDR1 reads LGHNA; CDR2 reads YNFKEQ. With 1 base removed from V and 0 bases from J, the gap between germline ends came to 16 bases. CDR3 nucleotides: TGTGCCAGCAGCCAAGGAGGATTGGGAGGCAGCTCCTACGAGCAGTACTTC. Translation gives CASSQGGLGGSSYEQYF.

At least ten counts were recorded for this clonotype. The chain recombines TRBV7-6 with TRBJ2-7; no firm D call. CDR1 is SGHVS and CDR2 is FNYEAQ in the germline V gene. The germline V and J ends were trimmed by 1 base and 2 bases, with 3 bases remaining between them. The CDR3 runs 12 residues. The CDR3 sequence: CASSLVPYEQYF. As DNA, the CDR3 is TGTGCCAGCAGCTTAGTGCCCTACGAGCAGTACTTC.

This clonotype was counted at least ten times. V is TRBV7-2 and J is TRBJ2-1; 9 bases are shared with TRBD1. The CDR3 is 17 residues long. V dropped 5 bases and J dropped 4; count of bases not matched to a gene: 12. CDR1 is SGHTA and CDR2 is FQGNSA in the germline V gene. This CDR3 reads CASSPQTGTGLYNEQFF. The CDR3 DNA reads as TGTGCCAGCAGCCCCCAAACGGGGACAGGGTTATACAATGAGCAGTTCTTC.

This clonotype was observed at least ten times. This CDR3 reads CALVREGNTEAFF. The CDR3 nucleotides are TGTGCCTTAGTTAGGGAGGGGAACACTGAAGCTTTCTTT. J is TRBJ1-1 and V is TRBV5-6; D gene ambiguous. CDR1 is SGHDT and CDR2 is YYEEEE in the germline V gene. The germline V and J ends were trimmed by 10 bases and 1 base, with 14 bases remaining between them. The CDR3 spans 13 residues.

This chain uses TRBV7-9 with TRBJ1-2; D remains unclear. The germline CDR1 and CDR2 sequences are SEHNR and FQNEAQ (reference sequence). Trimming stripped 1 base from V and 8 bases from J, with 8 bases between. This CDR3 region has 12 residues. The CDR3: CASSLDTKGYTF. CDR3 nucleotide sequence: TGTGCCAGCAGCTTAGACACCAAGGGCTACACCTTC.

This rearrangement joins TRBV19 to TRBJ2-2; no clear D gene. Trimming pared 3 bases from V and 3 bases from J, leaving 8 bases between. Germline lookup yields CDR1 LNHDA and CDR2 SQIVND (reference sequence). The CDR3 sequence is 14 residues long. This chain's CDR3 is CASSIGQDTGELFF. As DNA, the CDR3 is TGTGCCAGTAGTATCGGGCAGGACACCGGGGAGCTGTTTTTT.

This clonotype was seen a handful of times. The rearrangement joins TRBV29-1 to TRBJ1-3; D uncertain. The CDR3 covers 13 residues. Germline CDR1 and CDR2: SQVTM and ANQGSEA. V was clipped by 6 bases and J by 0 bases, with 9 bases between them. The CDR3 DNA reads TGCAGCGTGCAGGATTTCTCTGGAAACACCATATATTTT. It encodes CSVQDFSGNTIYF. Combining the CDR3 with reference TRBV29-1 and TRBJ1-3 gives the whole variable domain SAVISQKPSRDICQRGTSLTIQCQVDSQVTMMFWYRQQPGQSLTLIATANQGSEATYESGFVIDKFPISRPNLTFSTLTVSNMSPEDSSIYLCSVQDFSGNTIYFGEGSWLTVV.